Included here is one T cell receptor beta chain sequence, with context. Its antigen is unknown. The sample holds no much larger clone one base away, and base qualities are not on file. These data come from a study of T cell responses to AZD1222 COVID-19 vaccine (dated by TCRdb to about 2021). Background for the entire study: A total of 233 trial participants underwent TCR sequencing, of whom around 200 received two doses of AZD1222 and about 25 received two doses of the MenACWY control vaccine. Trial participants were enrolled by age into subgroups of 18-55, 56-69 and 70-plus years, and roughly 160, 29 and 62 TCR-sequenced participants, respectively, were included in these subgroups. Broader findings and caveats from the paper: After two AZD1222 doses, spike-specific TCR breadth and depth were significantly higher than at day 0 and than in MenACWY recipients. Reportedly, almost half of the unique spike-specific TCRs recognized epitopes lying outside the regions that are mutated in the B.1.351 and B.1.1.7 variants. In the small 56-69-year group, the increase in depth fell short of significance, most likely because of low power. CD4 TCRs associated with the vaccine covered the entire spike protein, and the dominant responses were in regions 160-218 and 743-854. Most participants were white British and females outnumbered males, and the authors suggested that clonal diversity may have been underestimated. Conclusions about previously exposed vaccinees were limited because only five to seven AZD1222 recipients were SARS-CoV-2 seropositive at baseline. No day 14 peak-response samples were available, so repertoires were characterized only after the peak T cell response.

The CDR3 regions of human TCRbeta chains were analyzed by immunosequencing. The study's processing was this. TCRs in the repertoires were compared against a reference library of SARS-CoV-2-specific TCRs that had been generated with the MIRA antigen-specificity platform. Breadth meant the fraction of unique TCRs that were SARS-CoV-2-associated, whereas depth meant the fraction of total T cells that were SARS-CoV-2-associated. Using the MIRA data, every spike-specific TCR was mapped to the spike region that the TCR reacted to and assigned to either a CD4 or a CD8 class. Log10-transformed breadth and depth values were compared by one-way ANOVA with Sidak's multiple comparisons tests. In TCRdb, the immuneACCESS table is reduced to in-frame sequences with V and J assigned. These tables do not hold every clone; where another copy was compared, an unresolved V gene accounts for under half, and the others remain unexplained. V and J calls and clone size are as listed in that table; D and trimming were resolved from the DNA. For this sample there are around 140,000 clones; about 91% appear just once. The top ten clones comprise about 3.7% of the sample.

Trimming takes 5 bases from V and 1 base from J, and the germline ends sit 8 bases apart. The CDR3, cysteine through phenylalanine, is 13 amino acids long. The kept DNA is CDR3 alone, 39 bases in frame from the first base. The germline V gene (reference sequence) supplies CDR1 GTSNPN and CDR2 SVGIG. The label giving this sample's time point can be read as: about 28 days (+/-7) after the second vaccine dose. Because spike-specific TCR depth and breadth did not differ between the two schedules, AZD1222 recipients who got a second dose at roughly 4 weeks were pooled with those who got a second dose at roughly 12 weeks. Vaccinee samples came from UK trials COV001 and COV002, including a single-blind randomized controlled phase 2/3 trial of AZD1222 (ChAdOx1 nCoV-19) in healthy adults. For TCRbeta chain sequencing, PBMC samples were collected from trial participants at day 0 and at day 28 after the second dose.

This sequence originates from an adult who received the AZD1222 COVID-19 vaccine. Sequenced material: peripheral blood, taken 28 days after the second AZD1222 dose. The receptor chain draws on TRBV30 and TRBJ1-4; no D gene call is confident. The nucleotide sequence is given as TGTGCCTGGGGGGAGTTAACTAATGAAAAACTGTTTTTT. The resulting protein is CAWGELTNEKLFF.